This T cell receptor (beta chain) was sequenced for a study of T cell clonotyping in hematopoietic cell transplantation. This table comes from immunoSEQ multiplex PCR, and its TCRdb copy is limited to in-frame clones, with some not included. The table lists about 38,000 clones, 85% to 95% of them singletons. The junction had 4 bases not matched to a gene; V was cut back by 0 bases and J by 1 base. In germline, CDR1 is LGHNA, CDR2 YSLEER. CDR3 length equals 16 residues. Time point reported: recipient sample about 28 days before transplant, after cytoreduction. Samples: about 28 days before transplant, then days 30, 100 and 180 after.

Sequencing used peripheral blood mononuclear cells, obtained before stem cell transplant. This chain joins TRBV4-3 and TRBJ1-1; 8 bases match TRBD1. The receptor was isolated from a man aged 40-49 years with chronic myeloid leukemia. Some clones in this sample may be carry-over from other donors' samples. The CDR3 DNA is TGCGCCAGCAGCCAAGATACCGGACAGGGGAACACTGAAGCTTTCTTT. It encodes CASSQDTGQGNTEAFF.